This T cell receptor (beta chain) derives from a study of identical twins. In TCRdb, the 5' RACE reads were re-called with MiXCR into one record per CDR3 protein. The data show 600,000 to 700,000 distinct CDR3 sequences, 21% seen once. Germline lookup yields CDR1 SQVTM and CDR2 ANQGSEA. The V gene lost 4 bases and the J gene lost 0 bases, with 12 bases spanning the gap. The CDR3 is 15 residues long. In addition, the sample was reused for a study of T cells expressing NK-cell markers.

The receptor was isolated from a woman aged 18-29 years in good health. The chain recombines TRBV29-1 with TRBJ1-4, with D unclear. The source material was PBMCs. The CDR3 bases are TGCAGCGTTGTCGCTGGGTATGCAACTAATGAAAAACTGTTTTTT. It specifies CSVVAGYATNEKLFF.